The clone carrying this T cell receptor (beta chain) was observed many times. This sample is drawn from a study of T cells in Graves' hyperthyroidism and ophthalmopathy. Germline values: CDR1 PRHDT, CDR2 FYEKMQ (reference sequence). The ends lost 3 bases at V and 4 bases at J; junction bases unmatched: 10. The CDR3 loop spans 16 amino acids. Authors of the study amplified TCR beta CDR3 regions from RNA transcripts. During a first-round RT-PCR of the TCR CDR3, the HTBI primer set was used. Via MiXCR, TCRdb re-called the multiplex PCR reads, giving one row per CDR3 protein. Of some 620,000 distinct CDR3 sequences in the sample, 16% were seen once.

J is TRBJ2-5 and V is TRBV13, with 8 bases fitting TRBD1. The sequencing input was blood. This receptor was obtained from a woman aged 25 to 39 with Graves' hyperthyroidism. CDR3 sequence: CASSFPGQGGVETQYF. Written as DNA, the CDR3 is TGTGCCAGCAGCTTCCCTGGACAGGGTGGGGTAGAGACCCAGTACTTC.